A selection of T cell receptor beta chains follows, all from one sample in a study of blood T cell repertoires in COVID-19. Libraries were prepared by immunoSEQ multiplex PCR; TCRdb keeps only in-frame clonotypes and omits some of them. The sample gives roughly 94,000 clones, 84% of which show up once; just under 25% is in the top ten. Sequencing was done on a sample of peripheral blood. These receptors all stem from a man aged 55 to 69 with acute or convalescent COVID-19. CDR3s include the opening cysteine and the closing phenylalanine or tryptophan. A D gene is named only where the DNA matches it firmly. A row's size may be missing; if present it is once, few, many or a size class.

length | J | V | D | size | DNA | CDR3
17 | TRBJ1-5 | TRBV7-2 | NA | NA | TGTGCCAGCAGCTTAGCGCAGTCCGGCCGGGGCAATCAGCCCCAGCATTTT | CASSLAQSGRGNQPQHF
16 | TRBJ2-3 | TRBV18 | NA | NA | TGTGCCAGCTCACCAGGTCAGGGTAGAGGTACAGATACGCAGTATTTT | CASSPGQGRGTDTQYF
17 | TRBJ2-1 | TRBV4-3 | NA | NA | TGCGCCAGCAGCCAAGAATCTTGGGGGGAAGTGCGCAATGAGCAGTTCTTC | CASSQESWGEVRNEQFF
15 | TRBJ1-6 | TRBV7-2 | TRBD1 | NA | TGTGCCAGCAGCTCGGACAGGGGAGGCAATTCACCCCTCCACTTT | CASSSDRGGNSPLHF
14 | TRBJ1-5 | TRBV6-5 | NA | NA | TGTGCCAGCAGTTTGAGGACAACCGATCAGCCCCAGCATTTT | CASSLRTTDQPQHF
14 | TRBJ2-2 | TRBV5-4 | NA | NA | TGTGCCAGCAGCCAACACACAGGGACCGGGGAGCTGTTTTTT | CASSQHTGTGELFF
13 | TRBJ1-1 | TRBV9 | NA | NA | TGTGCCAGCAGCGTAGTCTGGAACACTGAAGCTTTCTTT | CASSVVWNTEAFF
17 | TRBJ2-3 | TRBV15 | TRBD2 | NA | TGTGCCACCAGCAGAGCGCCCCCGGGACTAGTCACAGATACGCAGTATTTT | CATSRAPPGLVTDTQYF
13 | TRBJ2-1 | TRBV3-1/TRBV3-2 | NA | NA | TGTGCCAGCAGCCAAGCGGGGAACAATGAGCAGTTCTTC | CASSQAGNNEQFF
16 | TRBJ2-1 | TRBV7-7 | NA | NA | TGTGCCAGCAGCTCCGGGTTGAATACTCGGGGGAATGAGCAGTTCTTC | CASSSGLNTRGNEQFF
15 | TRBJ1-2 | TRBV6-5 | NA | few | TGTGCCAGCAGTTACTCTCAGGGTCTTAACTATGGCTACACCTTC | CASSYSQGLNYGYTF
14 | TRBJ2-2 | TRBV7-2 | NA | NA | TGTGCCAGCAGCACTTTCCGGAACACCGGGGAGCTGTTTTTT | CASSTFRNTGELFF
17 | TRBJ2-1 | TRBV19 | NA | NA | TGTGCCAGTAGTATTAGGACAGAGCCCTTATTCTACAATGAGCAGTTCTTC | CASSIRTEPLFYNEQFF
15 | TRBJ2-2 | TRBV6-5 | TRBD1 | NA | TGTGCCAGCACCGCTGGGACAGGGGTCACCGGGGAGCTGTTTTTT | CASTAGTGVTGELFF
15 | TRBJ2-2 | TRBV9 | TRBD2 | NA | TGTGCCAGCAGCGCCGGGACTAGCCACACCGGGGAGCTGTTTTTT | CASSAGTSHTGELFF
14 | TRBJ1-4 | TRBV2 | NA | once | TGTGCCAGCAGTGCCGGGTCCAAAAATGAAAAACTGTTTTTT | CASSAGSKNEKLFF
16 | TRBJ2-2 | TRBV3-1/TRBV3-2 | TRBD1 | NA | TGTGCCAGCGAAACAGGGGGGACCTCGAACACCGGGGAGCTGTTTTTT | CASETGGTSNTGELFF
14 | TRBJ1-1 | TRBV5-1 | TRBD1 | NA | TGCGCCAGCAGCAGAGGGACAGAAAACACTGAAGCTTTCTTT | CASSRGTENTEAFF
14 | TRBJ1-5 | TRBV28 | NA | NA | TGTGCCAGCAGTGCTCAACAGGGTCACCAGCCCCAGCATTTT | CASSAQQGHQPQHF
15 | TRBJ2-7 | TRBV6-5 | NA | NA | TGTGCCAGCAGTTACTCCACGGGAAGGTCCTACGAGCAGTACTTC | CASSYSTGRSYEQYF
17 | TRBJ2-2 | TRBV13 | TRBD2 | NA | TGTGCCAGCAGCTACCGGACTAGCTCTTCGAACACCGGGGAGCTGTTTTTT | CASSYRTSSSNTGELFF
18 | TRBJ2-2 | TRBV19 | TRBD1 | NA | TGTGCCAGTAAGCGTCCCCGGGACAGGGACCTTTACACCGGGGAGCTGTTTTTT | CASKRPRDRDLYTGELFF
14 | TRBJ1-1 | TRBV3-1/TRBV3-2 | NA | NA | TGTGCCAGCAGCCATAAGGCCGGGGGTACTGAAGCTTTCTTT | CASSHKAGGTEAFF
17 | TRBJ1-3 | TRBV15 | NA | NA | TGTGCCACCAGCAGAGATGGGGGGGGTATCTCTGGAAACACCATATATTTT | CATSRDGGGISGNTIYF
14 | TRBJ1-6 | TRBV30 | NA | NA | TGTGCCTGGAATGAGGCCCGAGGGAATTCACCCCTCCACTTT | CAWNEARGNSPLHF
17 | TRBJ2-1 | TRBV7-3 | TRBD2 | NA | TGTGCCAGCAGCTCTGACAGGCGGGGGGCTAACTACAATGAGCAGTTCTTC | CASSSDRRGANYNEQFF
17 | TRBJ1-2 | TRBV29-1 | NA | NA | TGCAGCCCCCGGGGGGGCACCCGTCAGAAAAGGGGCTATGGCTACACCTTC | CSPRGGTRQKRGYGYTF
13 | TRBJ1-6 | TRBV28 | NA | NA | TGTGCCAGCAGTCCCCGGGGAAATTCACCCCTCCACTTT | CASSPRGNSPLHF
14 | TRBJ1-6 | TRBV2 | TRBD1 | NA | TGTGCCAGCCGGACCACAGGGGGAAGTTCACCCCTCCACTTT | CASRTTGGSSPLHF
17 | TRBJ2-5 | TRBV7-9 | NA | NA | TGTGCCAGCAGCTCAAGTTTTACCGCAGGGCTTACAGAGACCCAGTACTTC | CASSSSFTAGLTETQYF
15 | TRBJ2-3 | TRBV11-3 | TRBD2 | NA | TGTGCCAGCAGCCCGGGGGGGGGCGGCACAGATACGCAGTATTTT | CASSPGGGGTDTQYF
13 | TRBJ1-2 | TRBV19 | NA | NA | TGTGCCAGTCGGGGGGCAGCTAACTATGGCTACACCTTC | CASRGAANYGYTF
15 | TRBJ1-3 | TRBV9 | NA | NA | TGTGCCAGCAGCGTCGGACAGAGCTCTGGAAACACCATATATTTT | CASSVGQSSGNTIYF
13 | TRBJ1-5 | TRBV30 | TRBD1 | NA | TGTGCCTGGAGTGTACTCGGGACAGGAGTCCAACATTTT | CAWSVLGTGVQHF
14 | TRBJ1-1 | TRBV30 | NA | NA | TGTGCCTGGAGTGTCCAACAGGGTAGAACTGAAGCTTTCTTT | CAWSVQQGRTEAFF
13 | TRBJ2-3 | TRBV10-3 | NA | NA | TGTGCCATCAGTGAGCTAGCAGGAGATACGCAGTATTTT | CAISELAGDTQYF
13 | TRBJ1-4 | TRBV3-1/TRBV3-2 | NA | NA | TGTGCCAGCAGTACATACGGGTTTGGGAAACTGTTTTTT | CASSTYGFGKLFF
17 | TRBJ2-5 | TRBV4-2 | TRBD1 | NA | TGTGCCAGCAGCCAAGGTCCCGGGACAGGGTTTCGAGAGACCCAGTACTTC | CASSQGPGTGFRETQYF
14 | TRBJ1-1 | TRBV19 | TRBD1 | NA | TGTGCCAGTAGTATGGGGGACAGGCGCTCTGAAGCTTTCTTT | CASSMGDRRSEAFF
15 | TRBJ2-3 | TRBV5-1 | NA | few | TGCGCCAGCAGCTCCCACGTCAGGGAATCAGATACGCAGTATTTT | CASSSHVRESDTQYF